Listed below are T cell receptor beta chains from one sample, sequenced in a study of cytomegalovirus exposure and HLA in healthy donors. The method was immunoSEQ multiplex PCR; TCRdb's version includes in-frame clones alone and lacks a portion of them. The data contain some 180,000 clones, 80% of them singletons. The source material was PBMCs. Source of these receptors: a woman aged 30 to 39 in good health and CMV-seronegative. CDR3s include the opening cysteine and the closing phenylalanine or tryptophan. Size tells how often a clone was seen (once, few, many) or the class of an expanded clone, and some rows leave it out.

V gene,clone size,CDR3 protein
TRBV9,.,CASSVVPDRGYEQYF
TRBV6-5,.,CASSYSRPQGTGELFF
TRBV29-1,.,CSVGQGTNQPQHF
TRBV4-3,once,CASSQDRANQPQHF
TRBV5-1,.,CASSLTGIHTGELFF
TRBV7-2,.,CASSLVSGGGTGELFF
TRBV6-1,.,CASSSVSLGVAFF
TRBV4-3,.,CASSQESGRGLSTDTQYF
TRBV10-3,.,CAISEFGASADTQYF
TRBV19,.,CASSPSYNEQFF
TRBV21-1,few,CASRADRGNQPQHF
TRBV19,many,CASKGLSYEQYF
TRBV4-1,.,CASSQVVGSGFNEAFF
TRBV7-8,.,CASSPILAGGPNTYEQYF
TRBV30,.,CACRAGPGRTQYF
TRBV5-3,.,CARSLAVGRPSNSGANVLTF